This paragraph reports one T cell receptor beta chain. The limits of the CDR3 on the DNA are not certain, so only TCRdb's listed CDR3 is given. This sample stems from a study of shared clonotypes between healthy human individuals. Libraries were prepared by immunoSEQ multiplex PCR; TCRdb keeps only in-frame clonotypes and omits some of them. This sample yields roughly 720,000 clones, of which about 90% are seen a single time; 34% belongs to the top ten. Caucasian adults living in Nashville, Tennessee, provided all samples. Germline V CDR1 and CDR2: SGHNT, YYREEE (reference sequence). With termini counted, the CDR3 has 16 amino acids.

This sequence was found in a man between 18 and 35 years old in good health. Some clones in this sample may be carry-over from other donors' samples. This sequence joins TRBV5-4 and TRBJ2-7; the table calls TRBD1, which could not be checked here. The sequencing sample was made of memory CD8+ T cells from PBMCs. The subset: CD45RO+ cells pooled with CCR7-negative TemRA cells. The CDR3 spells CASSLFGPGGSHEQYF.